This TCR beta chain was sequenced for a study of CD8+ T cells in alopecia areata. The CDR3 spans 16 residues. Germline CDR1 and CDR2: SGDLS and YYNGEE. With V trimmed by 4 bases and J by 4 bases, 12 bases remained unmatched. This clone was counted only a few times. Its matching antigen is unknown. Study-level results: Normal skin's resident alphabeta T cells are also sequenced in scalp samples. Numerous clones, expanded in lesions, remained in scalp and blood during tofacitinib.

Sequencing used cDNA as its template, made by extracting RNA and reverse transcribing it. Data came from immunoSEQ multiplex PCR; TCRdb stores just in-frame clones and leaves some out. Here the sample spans 87,000 or so clones, about 71% being singletons. This sample's treatment: oral pan-JAK inhibitor, 5-10 mg twice daily. Separation by sorting yielded CD4+ and CD8+ T cells from PBMCs. Sequencing was performed on CD8+ T cells sorted from blood, taken between weeks 43 and 45, from a patient treated with tofacitinib. The TCR comes from a human donor with alopecia areata. The chain carries TRBV9 and TRBJ1-1, with 8 bases that match TRBD1. CDR3 residues: CASSSSVKTGATEAFF. In DNA form, the CDR3 reads TGTGCCAGCAGCTCATCAGTAAAGACAGGGGCCACTGAAGCTTTCTTT.